The 24 T cell receptor beta chains given below trace back to one sample, sequenced in a study of blood T cells in healthy people across ages. A second PCR of about 7 to 11 cycles used a sample-barcoded 5' primer and a J-beta primer mix. From the 5' RACE reads, TCRdb called clonotypes with MiXCR, one entry per CDR3 protein. The table records about 540,000 distinct CDR3 sequences, under 30% of them present only once. This same sample was also taken into another study, of T cells of mothers and their children.

The sequenced sample was blood. All receptors come from a boy aged 10-17 years in good health.

This clonotype has only a few counts. The rearrangement joins TRBV4-3 to TRBJ2-5, with TRBD2 as a possible D gene (6 bases). There are 13 residues in the CDR3. V was trimmed by 4 bases and J by 5 bases, leaving 11 bases between them. The germline V gene has CDR1 LGHNA and CDR2 YSLEER. The CDR3 DNA sequence: TGCGCCAGCAGCCGGGACTTGCGGGAGACCCAGTACTTC. This gives the protein CASSRDLRETQYF.

The gene calls are TRBV12-3 or TRBV12-4 and TRBJ2-4; D remains unclear. V lost 1 base and J 0 bases, leaving 10 bases between the germline ends. This CDR3 has 16 residues. As DNA, the CDR3 is TGTGCCAGCAGTTTAGAGGGCGGCCTAGCCAAAAACATTCAGTACTTC. This sequence encodes CASSLEGGLAKNIQYF.

V gene TRBV6-1 combines with J gene TRBJ2-7; TRBD1 matches at 11 bases. The CDR3 length is 14 residues. Germline-derived CDR1 and CDR2 are MNHNS and SASEGT. With V trimmed by 8 bases and J by 3 bases, 6 bases remained unmatched. The CDR3 nucleotides read TGTGCCAGCGGGGGACAGGGGGAATTCTACGAGCAGTACTTC. Translated, it gives CASGGQGEFYEQYF.

This clonotype was observed a few times. The junction and the germline gene differ at one end; a read error may be behind it. The chain recombines TRBV27 with TRBJ1-5; D is ambiguous. This CDR3 is 12 amino acids long. The V gene's germline CDR1 is MNHEY and CDR2 SMNVEV (reference sequence). CDR3 bases: TGTGCCAGCAGTTCCGTGGGTCAGCCCCGGCATTTT. It is translated as CASSSVGQPRHF.

The chain uses TRBV12-3 or TRBV12-4 and TRBJ2-5, with a weak D call TRBD2 (7 bases). The CDR3 is 13 amino acids. V shed 3 bases and J shed 4 bases, with 9 bases lying between them. In DNA form, the CDR3 reads TGTGCCAGCAGTTTTGGGGGGGCAGAGACCCAGTACTTC. Its translation is CASSFGGAETQYF.

The chain is built from TRBV28 and TRBJ2-3, with 12 positions matching TRBD2. Germline CDR1 and CDR2: MDHEN and SYDVKM. The CDR3 runs 17 residues. With 7 bases clipped from V and 2 bases from J, the junction kept 10 bases outside the gene matches. The CDR3 DNA reads TGTGCCAGCATCCGGCCTAGCGGGAGGGTATCCACAGATACGCAGTATTTT. Its translation is CASIRPSGRVSTDTQYF. The full variable domain, rest sourced from reference TRBV28 and TRBJ2-3, is DVKVTQSSRYLVKRTGEKVFLECVQDMDHENMFWYRQDPGLGLRLIYFSYDVKMKEKGDIPEGYSVSREKKERFSLILESASTNQTSMYLCASIRPSGRVSTDTQYFGPGTRLTVL.

This clonotype was observed a handful of times. J is TRBJ2-4 and V is TRBV28; D is possibly TRBD1 (6 bases). The CDR3 is made up of 15 amino acids. Germline CDR1 is MDHEN and CDR2 is SYDVKM. Trimming took off 5 bases at V and 1 base at J, with 12 bases between the two ends. CDR3 in DNA: TGTGCCAGCAGTGGCAGGGGATGGGCCAAAAACATTCAGTACTTC. Residues: CASSGRGWAKNIQYF.

Concerning this clonotype: A much larger clone is a single base away; this may be a read error. The DNA of the CDR3 is TGTGCCAGCAGCTCACAGGGGACTAATGAAAAACTGTTTTTT. It translates to CASSSQGTNEKLFF. This chain links TRBV27 with TRBJ1-4; TRBD1 matches 7 bases. Trimming at V came to 6 bases and at J to 2 bases, leaving 3 bases not matched to a gene. This CDR3 has 14 residues. From germline, CDR1 is MNHEY and CDR2 SMNVEV (reference sequence).

The V call is TRBV28, the J call TRBJ2-4, with TRBD2 identical over 13 bases. This CDR3 comprises 13 residues. Trimming removed 6 bases from V and 8 bases from J; junction bases left unmatched: 1. Germline V gives CDR1 MDHEN, CDR2 SYDVKM. CDR3 loop: CASRTSGRDIQYF. The DNA of the CDR3 is TGTGCCAGCAGAACTAGCGGGAGGGACATTCAGTACTTC.

This rearrangement joins TRBV12-3 or TRBV12-4 to TRBJ2-3; 10 bases are shared with TRBD1. V shed 5 bases, J shed 2 bases, and the junction held 7 bases outside the gene matches. The CDR3 runs to 16 residues. The CDR3 coding sequence is TGTGCCAGCAGTAACCGACAGGGGGCGATCACAGATACGCAGTATTTT. It encodes CASSNRQGAITDTQYF.

The rearrangement joins TRBV4-1 to TRBJ2-6; D is ambiguous. The length of the CDR3 is 17 residues. The germline gives CDR1 MGHRA, CDR2 YSYEKL. The V gene lost 0 bases and the J gene lost 0 bases, with 9 bases spanning the gap. CDR3 DNA sequence: TGCGCCAGCAGCCAAGATGCACAGTTCTCTGGGGCCAACGTCCTGACTTTC. Amino acids: CASSQDAQFSGANVLTF.

This clonotype was picked up a small number of times. The gene calls are TRBV3-1 and TRBJ1-2; D remains unclear. The V end lost 3 bases, the J end lost 7 bases, and 9 bases lay between the germline ends. The CDR3 loop spans 12 amino acids. Germline V gives CDR1 LGHDT, CDR2 YNNKEL (reference sequence). CDR3 amino acids: CASSQRPVGYTF. CDR3 nucleotide sequence: TGTGCCAGCAGCCAGAGGCCTGTTGGCTACACCTTC.

Here the CDR3 reads CASSSGTAGGELFF. The CDR3 coding sequence is TGTGCCAGCAGCTCCGGGACAGCTGGCGGGGAGCTGTTTTTT. V gene TRBV7-9 combines with J gene TRBJ2-2; 7 bases are a match to TRBD1. The CDR3 extends over 14 amino acids. Germline-derived CDR1 and CDR2 are SEHNR and FQNEAQ (reference sequence). V trimming: 4 bases; J trimming: 7 bases; junction bases outside the gene matches: 6.

In its sample, this clonotype was seen many times. The chain couples TRBV29-1 to TRBJ2-5, with no clear D. V was shortened by 6 bases and J by 1 base, with 6 bases between the two germline ends. The CDR3 spans 11 residues. Per the germline V gene, CDR1 is SQVTM and CDR2 is ANQGSEA. The CDR3 DNA sequence: TGCAGCGTGGCCCCCCAAGAGACCCAGTACTTC. Residues: CSVAPQETQYF.

V and J are TRBV3-1 and TRBJ2-1, with D possibly TRBD1 on 5 matching bases. This CDR3 has 15 amino acids. CDR1 is LGHDT, CDR2 YNNKEL, per germline (reference sequence). V shed 0 bases and J shed 4 bases, with 10 bases lying between them. The chain's CDR3 is CASSQDGQGYNEQFF. The DNA for the CDR3 is TGTGCCAGCAGCCAAGATGGGCAGGGATACAATGAGCAGTTCTTC.

The rearrangement uses TRBV5-1 and TRBJ1-6, with D possibly matching TRBD1 (5 bases). The CDR3 runs to 16 residues. CDR1 is SGHRS and CDR2 is YFSETQ in the germline V gene. Trimming cost V 0 bases and J 7 bases, with 14 bases left between them. The CDR3 protein is CASSLDGGAPNSPLHF. CDR3 bases: TGCGCCAGCAGCTTGGATGGCGGGGCCCCCAATTCACCCCTCCACTTT.

This clonotype was counted only a few times. The chain has TRBV7-2 and TRBJ2-7, with TRBD2 as a possible D gene (6 bases). Germline lookup yields CDR1 SGHTA and CDR2 FQGNSA. With 4 bases removed from V and 2 bases from J, the gap between germline ends came to 18 bases. CDR3 size: 16 residues. The CDR3 spells CASSSSGGVGAYEQYF. CDR3 sequence (DNA): TGTGCCAGCAGCTCCAGTGGAGGGGTTGGGGCCTACGAGCAGTACTTC.

This chain joins TRBV9 and TRBJ2-5; D unresolved. V lost 0 bases to trimming and J lost 1 base, with 7 bases between them. Per germline, CDR1 SGDLS and CDR2 YYNGEE. The CDR3 is made up of 14 amino acids. The CDR3 DNA reads TGTGCCAGCAGCGTAGGCGGAAGCCAAGAGACCCAGTACTTC. It specifies CASSVGGSQETQYF.

The chain has TRBV9 and TRBJ2-3; D perhaps matches TRBD2 (6 bases). The germline V and J ends were trimmed by 4 bases and 3 bases, with 12 bases remaining between them. The germline V gene encodes CDR1 SGDLS and CDR2 YYNGEE. This CDR3 is 14 amino acids long. The CDR3 nucleotides are TGTGCCAGCAGCACCATAAGCGGGACAGATACGCAGTATTTT. Translation gives CASSTISGTDTQYF.

The gene calls are TRBV5-1 and TRBJ2-1, with 8 nucleotides matching TRBD2. CDR1 is SGHRS, CDR2 YFSETQ, per germline. The CDR3 spans 15 residues. V was pared by 0 bases and J by 6 bases, with 5 bases of the junction left unmatched. The CDR3 nucleotides are TGCGCCAGCAGCTTGGAGCCTAGCGGGCGCAATGAGCAGTTCTTC. This sequence encodes CASSLEPSGRNEQFF.

Of note for this clonotype: A read error may explain this, as a much larger clone is one base away. V gene TRBV28 combines with J gene TRBJ2-3; D possibly matches TRBD1 or TRBD2 (6 bases each). The CDR3 sequence is 15 residues long. CDR1 is MDHEN, CDR2 SYDVKM, per germline. The V end lost 4 bases, the J end lost 0 bases, and 11 bases lay between the germline ends. The CDR3 nucleotides read TGTGCCAGCAGTTCAGTAGGGGGGAGCACAGATACGCAGTATTTT. Its translation: CASSSVGGSTDTQYF.

The rearrangement uses TRBV6-6 and TRBJ2-7; maybe TRBD1 (6 bases). The CDR3 spans 12 residues. Germline values: CDR1 MNHNY, CDR2 SVGAGI (reference sequence). V was pared by 11 bases and J by 6 bases, with 17 bases between. CDR3 loop: CAARQADGEQYF. The CDR3 bases are TGTGCCGCCCGACAGGCCGACGGCGAGCAGTACTTC.

The gene calls are TRBV4-1 and TRBJ2-2; TRBD2 aligns across 12 bases. Germline V lookup: CDR1 MGHRA, CDR2 YSYEKL. V shed 0 bases and J 2 bases; nucleotides not matched to a gene: 7. The CDR3 contains 19 residues. The CDR3 bases are TGCGCCAGCAGCCAAGATATGGCTAGCGGGAGGGGAAACACCGGGGAGCTGTTTTTT. This encodes CASSQDMASGRGNTGELFF.

This clonotype was seen more than once but under ten times. Here the CDR3 DNA reads TGTGCCAGCAGCCCCGGGACAGGAGAATCTTTCTCCTATAATTCACCCCTCCACTTT. Translation gives CASSPGTGESFSYNSPLHF. J is TRBJ1-6 and V is TRBV28; 8 bases are a match to TRBD1. V shed 6 bases and J 0 bases; nucleotides not matched to a gene: 13. The germline gives CDR1 MDHEN, CDR2 SYDVKM. This CDR3 spans 19 amino acids.